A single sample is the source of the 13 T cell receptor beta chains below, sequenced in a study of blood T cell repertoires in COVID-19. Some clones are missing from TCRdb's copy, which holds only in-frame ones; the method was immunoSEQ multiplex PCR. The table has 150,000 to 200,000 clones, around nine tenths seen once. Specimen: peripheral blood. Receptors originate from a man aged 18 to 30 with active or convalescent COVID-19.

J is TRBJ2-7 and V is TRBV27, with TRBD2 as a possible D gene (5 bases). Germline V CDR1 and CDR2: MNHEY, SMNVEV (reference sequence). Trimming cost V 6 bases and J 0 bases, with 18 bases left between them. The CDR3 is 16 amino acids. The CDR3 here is CASSSTMASFSYEQYF. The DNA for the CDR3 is TGTGCCAGCAGCTCGACTATGGCTAGCTTCTCCTACGAGCAGTACTTC.

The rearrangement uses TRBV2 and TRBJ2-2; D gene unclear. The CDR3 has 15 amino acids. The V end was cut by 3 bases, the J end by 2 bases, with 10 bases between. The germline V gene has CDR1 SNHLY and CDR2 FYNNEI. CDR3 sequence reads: CASSDQTTNTGELFF. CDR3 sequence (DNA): TGTGCCAGCAGTGATCAGACAACCAACACCGGGGAGCTGTTTTTT.

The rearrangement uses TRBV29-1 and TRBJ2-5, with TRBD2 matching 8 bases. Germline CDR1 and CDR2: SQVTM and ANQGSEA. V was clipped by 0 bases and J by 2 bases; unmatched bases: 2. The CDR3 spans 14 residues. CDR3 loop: CSVEDRGGQETQYF. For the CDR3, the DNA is TGCAGCGTTGAAGATCGGGGGGGGCAAGAGACCCAGTACTTC.

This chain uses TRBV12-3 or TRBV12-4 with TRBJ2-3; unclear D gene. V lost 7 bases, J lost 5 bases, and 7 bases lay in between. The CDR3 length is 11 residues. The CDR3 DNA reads TGTGCCAGCACCTTCGGAGATACGCAGTATTTT. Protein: CASTFGDTQYF.

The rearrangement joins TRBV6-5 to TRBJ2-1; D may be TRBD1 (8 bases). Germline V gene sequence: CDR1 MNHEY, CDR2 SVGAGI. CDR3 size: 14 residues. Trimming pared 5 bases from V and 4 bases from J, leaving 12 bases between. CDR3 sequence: CASSTGGEYNEQFF. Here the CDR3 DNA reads TGTGCCAGCAGTACAGGGGGGGAGTACAATGAGCAGTTCTTC.

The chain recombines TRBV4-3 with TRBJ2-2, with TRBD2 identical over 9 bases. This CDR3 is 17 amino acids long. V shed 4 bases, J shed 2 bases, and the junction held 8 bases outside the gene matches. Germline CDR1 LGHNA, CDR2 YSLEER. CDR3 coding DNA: TGCGCCAGCAGCCCGCTCCCTCTAGCGGGAAACACCGGGGAGCTGTTTTTT. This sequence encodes CASSPLPLAGNTGELFF.

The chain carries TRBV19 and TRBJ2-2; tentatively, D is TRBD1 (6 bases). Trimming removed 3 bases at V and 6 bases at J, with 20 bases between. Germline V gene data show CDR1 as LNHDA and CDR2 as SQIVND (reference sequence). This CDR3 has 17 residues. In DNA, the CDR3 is TGTGCCAGTAGTATGGGACCACTAACAGGGATGCCCGGGGAGCTGTTTTTT. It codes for CASSMGPLTGMPGELFF.

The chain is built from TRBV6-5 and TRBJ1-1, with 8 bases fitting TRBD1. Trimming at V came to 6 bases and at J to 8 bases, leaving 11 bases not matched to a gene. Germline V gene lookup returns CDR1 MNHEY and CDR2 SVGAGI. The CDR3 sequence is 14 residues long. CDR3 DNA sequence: TGTGCCAGCAGCACGCAGGGGGCTGCGAGAGAAGCTTTCTTT. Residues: CASSTQGAAREAFF.

Here the CDR3 reads CASSLYANSPLHF. The CDR3 nucleotides read TGCGCCAGCAGCTTGTACGCGAATTCACCCCTCCACTTT. The chain uses TRBV5-1 and TRBJ1-6, with D hard to call. CDR3 length: 13 residues. Trimming removed 1 base from V and 7 bases from J, with 6 bases in between. Germline V gene sequence: CDR1 SGHRS, CDR2 YFSETQ.

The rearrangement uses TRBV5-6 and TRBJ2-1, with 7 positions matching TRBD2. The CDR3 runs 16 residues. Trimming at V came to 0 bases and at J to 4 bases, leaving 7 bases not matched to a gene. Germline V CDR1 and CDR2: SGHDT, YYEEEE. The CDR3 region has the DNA TGTGCCAGCAGCTTGGATTCGTCTAGCGGATACAATGAGCAGTTCTTC. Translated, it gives CASSLDSSSGYNEQFF. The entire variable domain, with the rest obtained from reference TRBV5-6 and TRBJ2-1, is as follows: DAGVTQSPTHLIKTRGQQVTLRCSPKSGHDTVSWYQQALGQGPQFIFQYYEEEERQRGNFPDRFSGHQFPNYSSELNVNALLLGDSALYLCASSLDSSSGYNEQFFGPGTRLTVL.

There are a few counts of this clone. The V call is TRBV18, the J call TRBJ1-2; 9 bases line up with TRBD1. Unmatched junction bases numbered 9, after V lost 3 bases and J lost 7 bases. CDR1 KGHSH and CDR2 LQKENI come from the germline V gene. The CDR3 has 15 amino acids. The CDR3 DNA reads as TGTGCCAGCTCACCGACCGGGACAGGGTGGCGTGGCTACACCTTC. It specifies CASSPTGTGWRGYTF.

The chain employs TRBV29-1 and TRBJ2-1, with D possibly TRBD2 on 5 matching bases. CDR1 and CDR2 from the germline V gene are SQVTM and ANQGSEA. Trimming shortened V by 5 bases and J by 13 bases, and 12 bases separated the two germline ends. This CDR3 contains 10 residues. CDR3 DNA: TGCAGCGTTCGAGGACTTCAACAGTTCTTC. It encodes CSVRGLQQFF.

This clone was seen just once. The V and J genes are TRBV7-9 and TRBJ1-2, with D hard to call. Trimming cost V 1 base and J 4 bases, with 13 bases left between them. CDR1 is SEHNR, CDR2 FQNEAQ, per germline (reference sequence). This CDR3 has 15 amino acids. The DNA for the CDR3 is TGTGCCAGCAGCTTAGGAGGGAGGGCCTCCTATGGCTACACCTTC. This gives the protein CASSLGGRASYGYTF.